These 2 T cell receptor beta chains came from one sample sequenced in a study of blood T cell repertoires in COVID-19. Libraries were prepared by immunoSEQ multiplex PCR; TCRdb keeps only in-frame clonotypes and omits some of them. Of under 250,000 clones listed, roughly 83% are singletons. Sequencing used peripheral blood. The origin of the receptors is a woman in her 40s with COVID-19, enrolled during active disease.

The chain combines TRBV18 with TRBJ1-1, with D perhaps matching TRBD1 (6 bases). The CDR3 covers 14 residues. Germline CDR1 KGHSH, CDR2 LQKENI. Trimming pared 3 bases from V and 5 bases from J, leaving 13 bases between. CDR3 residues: CASSPTGLGTEAFF. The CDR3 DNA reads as TGTGCCAGCTCACCGACAGGTTTGGGTACTGAAGCTTTCTTT.

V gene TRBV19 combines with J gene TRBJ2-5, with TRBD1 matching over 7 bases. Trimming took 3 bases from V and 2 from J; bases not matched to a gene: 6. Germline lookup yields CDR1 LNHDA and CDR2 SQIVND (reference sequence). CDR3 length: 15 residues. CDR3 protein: CASSIRTGLQETQYF. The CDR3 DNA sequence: TGTGCCAGTAGTATCCGGACAGGTTTACAAGAGACCCAGTACTTC.